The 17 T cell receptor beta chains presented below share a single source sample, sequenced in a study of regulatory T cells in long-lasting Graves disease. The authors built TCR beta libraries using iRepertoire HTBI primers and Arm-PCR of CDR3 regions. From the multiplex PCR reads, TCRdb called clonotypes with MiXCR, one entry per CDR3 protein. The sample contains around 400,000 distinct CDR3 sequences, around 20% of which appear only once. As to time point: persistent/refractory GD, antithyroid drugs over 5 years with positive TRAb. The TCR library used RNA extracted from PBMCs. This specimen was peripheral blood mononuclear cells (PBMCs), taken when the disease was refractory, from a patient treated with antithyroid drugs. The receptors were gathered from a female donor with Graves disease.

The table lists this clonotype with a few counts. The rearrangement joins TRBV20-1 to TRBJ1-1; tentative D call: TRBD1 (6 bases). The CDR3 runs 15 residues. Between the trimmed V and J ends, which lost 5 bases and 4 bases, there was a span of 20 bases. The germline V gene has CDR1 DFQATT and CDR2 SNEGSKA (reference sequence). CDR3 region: CSAPSIGGRVTEAFF. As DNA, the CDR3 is TGCAGTGCTCCTTCAATTGGGGGGCGCGTCACTGAAGCTTTCTTT.

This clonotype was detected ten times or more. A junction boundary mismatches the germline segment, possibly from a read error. The CDR3 spells CASSLFTARAF. The CDR3 DNA sequence: TGCGCCAGCAGCTTGTTCACAGCCCGGGCTTTT. The V call is TRBV5-1, the J call TRBJ1-5; D remains ambiguous. The CDR3 length is 11 residues. Germline CDR1 is SGHRS and CDR2 is YFSETQ.

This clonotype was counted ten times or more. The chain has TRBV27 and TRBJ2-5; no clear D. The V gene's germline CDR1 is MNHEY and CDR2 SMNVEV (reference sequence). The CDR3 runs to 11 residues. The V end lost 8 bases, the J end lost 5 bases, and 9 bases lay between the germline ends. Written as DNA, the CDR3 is TGTGCCAGCGGGGATAGGGAGACCCAGTACTTC. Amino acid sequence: CASGDRETQYF.

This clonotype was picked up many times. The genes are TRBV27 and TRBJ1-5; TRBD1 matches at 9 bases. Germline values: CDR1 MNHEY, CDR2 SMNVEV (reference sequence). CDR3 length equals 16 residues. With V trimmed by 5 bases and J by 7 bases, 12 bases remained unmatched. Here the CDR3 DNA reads TGTGCCAGCAGTCCCCTGGGACAGGGTATTGGCCAGCCCCAGCATTTT. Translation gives CASSPLGQGIGQPQHF.

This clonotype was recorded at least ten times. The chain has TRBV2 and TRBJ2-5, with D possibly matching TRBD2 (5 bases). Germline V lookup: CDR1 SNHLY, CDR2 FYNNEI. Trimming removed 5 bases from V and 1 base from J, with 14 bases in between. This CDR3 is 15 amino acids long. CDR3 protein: CASSKGPAGQETQYF. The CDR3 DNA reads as TGTGCCAGCAGTAAAGGACCCGCGGGCCAAGAGACCCAGTACTTC.

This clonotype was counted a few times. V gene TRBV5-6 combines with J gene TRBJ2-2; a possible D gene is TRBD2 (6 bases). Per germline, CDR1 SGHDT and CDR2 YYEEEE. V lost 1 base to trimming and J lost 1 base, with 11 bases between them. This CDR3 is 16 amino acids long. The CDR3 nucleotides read TGTGCCAGCAGCTTGTTTGGAGGGAAGAACACCGGGGAGCTGTTTTTT. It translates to CASSLFGGKNTGELFF.

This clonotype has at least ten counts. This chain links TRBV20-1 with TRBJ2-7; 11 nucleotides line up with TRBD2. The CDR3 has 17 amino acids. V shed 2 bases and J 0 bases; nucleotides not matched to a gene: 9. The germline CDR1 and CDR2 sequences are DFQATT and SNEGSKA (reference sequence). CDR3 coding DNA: TGCAGTGCTAGATGGCTAGCGGGAGGCCCCTACTCCTACGAGCAGTACTTC. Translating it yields CSARWLAGGPYSYEQYF.

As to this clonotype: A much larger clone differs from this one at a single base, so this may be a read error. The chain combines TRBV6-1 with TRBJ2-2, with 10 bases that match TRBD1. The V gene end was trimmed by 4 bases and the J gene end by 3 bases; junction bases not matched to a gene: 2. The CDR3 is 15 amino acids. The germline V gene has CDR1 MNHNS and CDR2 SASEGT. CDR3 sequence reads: CASSGTGGDTGELFF. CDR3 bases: TGTGCCAGCAGTGGGACAGGGGGAGACACCGGGGAGCTGTTTTTT.

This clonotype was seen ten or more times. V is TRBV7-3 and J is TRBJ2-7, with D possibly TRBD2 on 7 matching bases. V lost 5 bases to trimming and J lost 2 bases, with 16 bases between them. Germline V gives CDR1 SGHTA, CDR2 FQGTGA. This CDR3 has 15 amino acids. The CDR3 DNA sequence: TGTGCCAGCAGCCCTACTCACGGGGGGCCCTACGAGCAGTACTTC. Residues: CASSPTHGGPYEQYF.

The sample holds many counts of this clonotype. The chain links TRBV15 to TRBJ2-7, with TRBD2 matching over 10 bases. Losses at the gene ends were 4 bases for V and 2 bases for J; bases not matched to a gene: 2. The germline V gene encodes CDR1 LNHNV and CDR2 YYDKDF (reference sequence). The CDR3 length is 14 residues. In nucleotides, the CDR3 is TGTGCCACCAGCAAACTAGCGGGAACCTACGAGCAGTACTTC. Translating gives CATSKLAGTYEQYF. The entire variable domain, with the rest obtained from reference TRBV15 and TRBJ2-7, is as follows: DAMVIQNPRYQVTQFGKPVTLSCSQTLNHNVMYWYQQKSSQAPKLLFHYYDKDFNNEADTPDNFQSRRPNTSFCFLDIRSPGLGDTAMYLCATSKLAGTYEQYFGPGTRLTVT.

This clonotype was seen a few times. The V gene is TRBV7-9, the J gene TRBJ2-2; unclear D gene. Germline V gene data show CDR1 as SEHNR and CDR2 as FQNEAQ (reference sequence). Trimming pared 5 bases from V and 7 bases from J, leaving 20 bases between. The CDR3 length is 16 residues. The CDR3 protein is CASSPLDRVAGGELFF. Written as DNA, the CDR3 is TGTGCCAGCAGCCCTCTTGACCGTGTAGCCGGCGGGGAGCTGTTTTTT.

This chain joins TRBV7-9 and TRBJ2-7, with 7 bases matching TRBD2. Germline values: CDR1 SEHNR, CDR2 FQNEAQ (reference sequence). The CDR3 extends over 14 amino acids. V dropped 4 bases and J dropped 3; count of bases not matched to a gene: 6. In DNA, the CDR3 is TGTGCCAGCAGCTCTTACTCTAGCGGCTACGAGCAGTACTTC. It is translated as CASSSYSSGYEQYF.

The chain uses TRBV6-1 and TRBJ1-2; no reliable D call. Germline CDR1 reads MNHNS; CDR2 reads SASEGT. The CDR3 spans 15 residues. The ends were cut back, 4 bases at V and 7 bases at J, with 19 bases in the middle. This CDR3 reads CASSASGPAPFGYTF. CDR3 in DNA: TGTGCCAGCAGTGCCTCCGGGCCAGCCCCTTTTGGCTACACCTTC.

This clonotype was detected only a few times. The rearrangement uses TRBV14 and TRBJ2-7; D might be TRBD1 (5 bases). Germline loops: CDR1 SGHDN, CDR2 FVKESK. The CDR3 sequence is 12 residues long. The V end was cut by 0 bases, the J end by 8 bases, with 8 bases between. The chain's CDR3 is CASSQEGPQQYF. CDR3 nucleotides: TGTGCCAGCAGCCAAGAGGGGCCCCAGCAGTACTTC.

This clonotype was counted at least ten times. The CDR3 DNA sequence: TGTGCCAGCAGTTTCGGGCGACTTAACTATGGCTACACCTTC. Translating gives CASSFGRLNYGYTF. The rearrangement links TRBV12-3 or TRBV12-4 to TRBJ1-2; D is unclear. The CDR3 sequence is 14 residues long. With 3 bases removed from V and 1 base from J, the gap between germline ends came to 9 bases.

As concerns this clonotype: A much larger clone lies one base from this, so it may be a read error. For the CDR3, the DNA is TGTGCCAGCAGTTTCACTAGCGGGAACACCGGGGAGCTGTTTTTT. Protein sequence: CASSFTSGNTGELFF. The chain joins TRBV27 to TRBJ2-2; 8 nucleotides line up with TRBD2. The J segment lost 1 base and the V segment lost 3 bases, leaving 1 base of the junction unmatched. Germline CDR1 and CDR2: MNHEY and SMNVEV (reference sequence). This CDR3 region has 15 residues.

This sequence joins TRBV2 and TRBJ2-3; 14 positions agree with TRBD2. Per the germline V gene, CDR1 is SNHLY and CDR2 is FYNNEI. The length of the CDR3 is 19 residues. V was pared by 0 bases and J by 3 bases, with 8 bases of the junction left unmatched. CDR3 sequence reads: CASSEAVGLAGVRTDTQYF. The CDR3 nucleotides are TGTGCCAGCAGTGAAGCGGTGGGACTAGCGGGAGTTAGGACAGATACGCAGTATTTT.